A selection of T cell receptor beta chains follows, all from one sample in a study of identical twins. TCRdb reprocessed the 5' RACE reads with MiXCR, giving one entry per CDR3 protein. The table includes some 630,000 distinct CDR3 sequences, just over 7% detected once. These same data were also listed under a study on yellow fever vaccine responses in identical twins.

Sequenced: PBMCs. All receptors come from a young woman in good health. The CDR3 runs from the conserved cysteine through the conserved F or W. A D gene is named only where the DNA matches it firmly. Clone size, where shown, is once, few, many, or a class for clones that have expanded.

d_call j_call v_call clone_size cdr3_aa cdr3_nt
TRBD2 TRBJ2-1 TRBV27 many CASSLNRPLAGGYNEQFF TGTGCCAGCAGTTTAAACCGACCCCTAGCGGGGGGATACAATGAGCAGTTCTTC
NA TRBJ2-3 TRBV11-2 few CASSKGPSTDTQYF TGTGCCAGCAGTAAAGGTCCTAGCACAGATACGCAGTATTTT
TRBD2 TRBJ2-2 TRBV4-1 many CASSQDLAGAWAGELFF TGCGCCAGCAGCCAAGATCTAGCGGGAGCTTGGGCCGGGGAGCTGTTTTTT
NA TRBJ1-1 TRBV11-2 few CASSLTDTAANTEAFF TGTGCCAGCAGCCTCACCGACACTGCCGCGAACACTGAAGCTTTCTTT
NA TRBJ2-1 TRBV12-3/TRBV12-4 few CASSFGLTTGDFF TGTGCCAGCAGTTTTGGGCTAACAACTGGGGACTTCTTC
TRBD1 TRBJ1-1 TRBV7-3 many CASSLGQRTEAFF TGTGCCAGCAGCTTGGGACAGCGGACTGAAGCTTTCTTT
NA TRBJ1-1 TRBV5-1 NA CASSRDFTEAFF TGCGCCAGCAGCCGGGACTTCACTGAAGCTTTCTTT
NA TRBJ1-1 TRBV20-1 few CSASGDTRTEAFF TGCAGTGCTTCGGGGGACACAAGGACTGAAGCTTTCTTT
NA TRBJ1-1 TRBV28 many CASSPPMRRNTEAFF TGTGCCAGCAGTCCCCCAATGAGGCGGAACACTGAAGCTTTCTTT
NA TRBJ2-1 TRBV7-8 NA CASSLIRLGNEQFF TGTGCCAGCAGCCTCATTCGGCTTGGGAATGAGCAGTTCTTC
NA TRBJ2-3 TRBV20-1 NA CSGDPAGDTQYF TGCAGTGGCGACCCGGCGGGAGATACGCAGTATTTT
TRBD2 TRBJ2-1 TRBV5-1 many CASSLVGGSDEQFF TGCGCCAGCAGCTTGGTGGGCGGGAGTGATGAGCAGTTCTTC
NA TRBJ2-2 TRBV12-3/TRBV12-4 many CASSGWTANTGELFF TGTGCCAGCAGTGGCTGGACAGCCAACACCGGGGAGCTGTTTTTT
TRBD1 TRBJ1-5 TRBV6-1 NA CASEGQGNQPQHF TGTGCCAGCGAGGGACAGGGGAATCAGCCCCAGCATTTT
TRBD2 TRBJ2-5 TRBV18 NA CASSRTSGGLWETQYF TGTGCCAGCTCAAGGACTAGCGGGGGCCTTTGGGAGACCCAGTACTTC
TRBD1 TRBJ2-3 TRBV10-2 NA CASLYGQASTDTQYF TGCGCCAGCCTCTACGGACAGGCCAGCACAGATACGCAGTATTTT
NA TRBJ2-1 TRBV6-5 few CASRLGTEQFF TGTGCCAGCAGGTTGGGGACCGAGCAGTTCTTC
TRBD1 TRBJ1-6 TRBV28 few CASSRDRGSPLHF TGTGCCAGCAGTAGGGACAGGGGTTCACCCCTCCACTTT
TRBD1 TRBJ1-6 TRBV28 NA CATTTGLNSPLHF TGTGCCACTACGACAGGGTTAAATTCACCCCTCCACTTT
TRBD2 TRBJ2-5 TRBV20-1 many CSALAGGSVQTQYF TGCAGTGCTTTAGCGGGAGGTAGCGTGCAGACCCAGTACTTC
NA TRBJ2-1 TRBV10-3 many CAIQQGREREQFF TGTGCCATCCAACAGGGCCGAGAGAGGGAGCAGTTCTTC
TRBD2 TRBJ2-3 TRBV11-3 NA CASSMTSGGLDTQYF TGTGCCAGCAGCATGACTAGCGGGGGATTAGATACGCAGTATTTT
TRBD2 TRBJ2-1 TRBV29-1 few CSFLGTSGDYNEQFF TGCAGCTTCCTAGGGACTAGCGGCGACTACAATGAGCAGTTCTTC
TRBD2 TRBJ2-7 TRBV6-1 NA CASTTAWGGTSGRANEQYF TGTGCCAGCACTACTGCCTGGGGGGGGACTAGCGGGAGGGCCAACGAGCAGTACTTC
TRBD1 TRBJ1-1 TRBV3-1 many CASSQQGQVNTEAFF TGTGCCAGCAGCCAACAGGGACAGGTGAACACTGAAGCTTTCTTT
NA TRBJ2-1 TRBV5-1 NA CASSLVALDEQFF TGCGCCAGCAGCTTGGTGGCCCTCGATGAGCAGTTCTTC
NA TRBJ2-5 TRBV20-1 few CSARFAGIETQYF TGCAGTGCTAGATTCGCAGGGATAGAGACCCAGTACTTC
NA TRBJ2-5 TRBV29-1 many CSVDDRSPQETQYF TGCAGCGTGGACGACAGATCACCACAAGAGACCCAGTACTTC
NA TRBJ2-1 TRBV29-1 few CSVARGTSYNEQFF TGCAGCGTTGCTCGGGGGACATCCTACAATGAGCAGTTCTTC
NA TRBJ1-4 TRBV5-1 many CASSLGQINEKLFF TGCGCCAGCAGCTTGGGTCAGATTAATGAAAAACTGTTTTTT
NA TRBJ2-6 TRBV9 few CASSTPGTMIRGANVLTF TGTGCCAGCAGCACCCCCGGGACCATGATTAGGGGGGCCAACGTCCTGACTTTC
NA TRBJ1-2 TRBV20-1 many CSARDTARYGYTF TGCAGTGCTAGAGACACAGCTCGCTATGGCTACACCTTC
TRBD1 TRBJ1-3 TRBV18 few CASSRPGQVAFSGNTIYF TGTGCCAGCTCACGTCCGGGACAGGTTGCCTTCTCTGGAAACACCATATATTTT